Here is one T cell receptor beta chain with its context. Its antigen is undetermined. Clinical Activity Scores of at least 3, NOSPECS grades of at least 4 and durations under 3 months characterized ophthalmopathy patients. PBMCs were collected from an approximately 10 ml volume of fresh peripheral blood. The entry originates in a study of T cells in Graves' hyperthyroidism and ophthalmopathy. Study-wide background: Before any treatment, at initial diagnosis, peripheral blood was collected. Overall study results and limits: From stable hyperthyroidism, ophthalmopathy was separated by a 13 V-J model.

RNA transcripts served as the template for amplifying TCR beta CDR3 regions. The study used the HTBI primer set for a first-round RT-PCR of the TCR CDR3. TCRdb re-called the multiplex PCR reads through MiXCR, storing one row per CDR3 protein. The data hold around 600,000 distinct CDR3 sequences, with about 14% observed a single time. Germline V gene lookup returns CDR1 SGHRS and CDR2 YFSETQ. The CDR3 sequence is 17 residues long. V dropped 4 bases and J dropped 2; count of bases not matched to a gene: 6. Sequenced input: blood. The chain uses TRBV5-1 and TRBJ2-3; TRBD2 matches at 14 bases. The source is a woman aged 50 to 65 with Graves' ophthalmopathy. As DNA, the CDR3 is TGCGCCAGCAGCATGACTAGCGGGAGGGCGCACACAGATACGCAGTATTTT. This encodes CASSMTSGRAHTDTQYF.